This entry features one TCR beta chain sequence. Unmatched junction bases numbered 2, after V lost 6 bases and J lost 1 base. From germline, CDR1 is DFQATT and CDR2 SNEGSKA (reference sequence). CDR3 size: 13 residues. This sample is part of a study of blood T cells in healthy people across ages. About the study: Researchers report that template switching captured about one barcoded beta molecule per two T cells.

Then a second PCR, running roughly 7 to 11 cycles, was carried out with a sample-barcoded 5' primer and a J-beta primer mix. TCRdb independently ran MiXCR on the 5' RACE reads; one entry per CDR3 protein. The sample lists about 700,000 distinct CDR3 sequences; about 30% were seen once. No fewer than 5.5 micrograms of total RNA were isolated from every sample. The rearrangement joins TRBV20-1 to TRBJ2-5; 10 bases are a match to TRBD2. The receptor's source is a woman older than 75 in good health. The sequencing input was blood. CDR3 nucleotide sequence: TGCAGTGCGTGGACTAGCGGCCAAGAGACCCAGTACTTC. The encoded protein is CSAWTSGQETQYF.